The present T cell receptor beta chain was sequenced within a study of cytomegalovirus exposure and HLA in healthy donors. Whole-study results and caveats: Immune exposure was documented only through CMV serostatus.

Both 60 Vbeta primers and 13 Jbeta primers went into the PCR. Clones were sequenced by immunoSEQ multiplex PCR, and TCRdb holds only the in-frame ones, with some missing. The sample lists 150,000 to 200,000 clones, about 72% seen once, with roughly 2.5% in the top ten. Concerning this clone: As yet, its antigen is unknown.

With 3 bases removed from V and 5 bases from J, the gap between germline ends came to 10 bases. The CDR3 length is 13 residues. CDR1 MNHEY and CDR2 SMNVEV come from the germline V gene (reference sequence). Sequencing was done on a sample of PBMCs. The TCR sequence derives from a human donor in good health. The chain recombines TRBV27 with TRBJ1-1; D perhaps matches TRBD1 (5 bases). The CDR3 DNA sequence: TGTGCCAGCAGTTTTGGGGCAAATACTGAAGCTTTCTTT. It yields the protein CASSFGANTEAFF.